Listed below are T cell receptor beta chains from one sample, sequenced in a study of STAT3 mutations in large granular lymphocyte leukemia. Assay used: immunoSEQ multiplex PCR; TCRdb lists only in-frame clones, some missing. The sample lists some 10,000 clones, 88% occurring once. The sample was peripheral blood mononuclear cells. The receptors were sampled from a man in his 60s with T-cell large granular lymphocyte leukemia. Some clones in this sample may be carry-over from other donors' samples. Both conserved end residues are part of each CDR3. D genes are given only for firm matches. Rows may omit the clone size; those that give it use once, few, many or a size class.

J gene	clone size	D gene	V gene	CDR3 DNA	CDR3 protein
TRBJ1-2	few	-	TRBV6-1	TGTGCCAGCATCCTGACGGCAGACTATGGCTACACCTTC	CASILTADYGYTF
TRBJ1-1	-	-	TRBV27	TGTGCCAGCAGTCTATCAACGGGCACTGAAGCTTTCTTT	CASSLSTGTEAFF
TRBJ2-1	-	TRBD1	TRBV27	TGTGCCAGCAGTAAACCGGGACAGGGGTTGTTCTTC	CASSKPGQGLFF
TRBJ1-1	-	-	TRBV10-3	TGTGCCATCAGTGACGGTTCTGGGGGCATTGAAGCTTTCTTT	CAISDGSGGIEAFF
TRBJ1-1	-	TRBD1	TRBV6-5	TGTGCCAGCAGTACAGGGGGGAACACTGAAGCTTTCTTT	CASSTGGNTEAFF
TRBJ2-7	-	-	TRBV10-3	TGTGCCATCAGTGAGTTCGTAGACACGGGGCGGAAAGAGCAGTACTTC	CAISEFVDTGRKEQYF
TRBJ1-5	-	TRBD1	TRBV29-1	TGCAGCGTTATGACAGGGGGGACTCAGCCCCAGCATTTT	CSVMTGGTQPQHF
TRBJ1-1	-	TRBD1	TRBV7-9	TGTGCCAGCAGCCATCGACAGGGGGCGCATACTGAAGCTTTCTTT	CASSHRQGAHTEAFF
TRBJ2-5	-	-	TRBV4-2	TGTGCCAGCAGCCAAGACCCAACGACTGGACCGGAGTACTTC	CASSQDPTTGPEYF
TRBJ2-1	-	-	TRBV30	TGTGCCTGGACCCCCCGACCGGACTTACCCGACAATGAGCAGTTCTTC	CAWTPRPDLPDNEQFF
TRBJ2-5	-	-	TRBV5-1	TGCGCCAGCAGCTTCGAAGAGACCCAGTACTTC	CASSFEETQYF
TRBJ2-1	-	-	TRBV6-5	TGTGCCAGCGGTGCGAAGGGTCGAAGTGAGCAGTTCTTC	CASGAKGRSEQFF
TRBJ1-4	-	TRBD1	TRBV5-1	TGCGCCAGCAGCTGGGGGGACAGGGCTAATGAAAAACTGTTTTTT	CASSWGDRANEKLFF
TRBJ2-7	few	-	TRBV28	TGTGCCAGCAGTTTACGCGGAGCCTACGAGCAGTACTTC	CASSLRGAYEQYF
TRBJ1-1	-	-	TRBV7-6	TGTGCCAGCAGCTCTACTAGGGGCACTGAAGCTTTCTTT	CASSSTRGTEAFF
TRBJ2-2	-	-	TRBV10-3	TGTGCCATCAGTGAGTCGAGGCAGGGCTTGAACACCGGGGAGCTGTTTTTT	CAISESRQGLNTGELFF
TRBJ1-2	-	-	TRBV5-6	TGTGCCAGCAGCTTAGGCAGGGCCGACTATGGCTACACCTTC	CASSLGRADYGYTF
TRBJ2-6	once	TRBD1	TRBV28	TGTGCCAGCAGTACCCAGGGGGCGGGGGGGGCCAACGTCCTGACTTTC	CASSTQGAGGANVLTF
TRBJ2-5	-	-	TRBV5-1	TGCGCCAGCAGCGGCGGACAGCTGCAAGAGACCCAGTACTTC	CASSGGQLQETQYF
TRBJ2-2	-	-	TRBV19	TGTGCCAGTAGTATGGGGTCCCTCGGGGAGCTGTTTTTT	CASSMGSLGELFF
TRBJ1-5	-	TRBD1	TRBV28	TGTGCCAGCAGTTTCGGACAGGGCTACAATCAGCCCCAGCATTTT	CASSFGQGYNQPQHF
TRBJ1-3	-	-	TRBV25-1	TGTGCCAGCAGTGAATCGAGTCCTGGAAACACCATATATTTT	CASSESSPGNTIYF
TRBJ2-7	few	-	TRBV28	TGTGCCAGCAGTTGGCTCGGTGGAGGCCAGGAGCAGTACTTC	CASSWLGGGQEQYF
TRBJ1-2	medium-sized	-	TRBV27	TGTGCCAGCAGCACCCAGGGAGCTAACTATGGCTACACCTTC	CASSTQGANYGYTF
TRBJ2-1	-	TRBD2	TRBV4-1	TGCGCCAGCGGTCTCCGGGGGGATGAGCAGTTCTTC	CASGLRGDEQFF
TRBJ2-3	-	TRBD2	TRBV5-6	TGTGCCAGCAGCTTGGGCCCGTCTAGCGGTAGTACGCAGTATTTT	CASSLGPSSGSTQYF